The rows below give T cell receptor beta chains drawn from one sample of a study of blood T cells in healthy people across ages. TCRdb recomputed calls from the 5' RACE reads with MiXCR, one row per CDR3 protein. The table records about 1,400,000 distinct CDR3 sequences, around 42% of them present only once. Material: blood. The receptors derive from a woman aged 18-29 years in good health. The conserved cysteine and the conserved F or W are not part of the CDR3 here. Expanded clones are given a class, and other clones once, few, many or no size at all.

cdr3_length,v_call,clone_size,j_call,cdr3_aa
14,TRBV6-5,few,TRBJ2-1,ASSYASTSGYNEQF
12,TRBV29-1,-,TRBJ1-2,SVAPTEGADGYT
12,TRBV12-3/TRBV12-4,-,TRBJ1-5,ASTRSYSNQPQH
11,TRBV3-1,-,TRBJ1-1,ASSQGDRGRAF
12,TRBV5-1,-,TRBJ2-5,ASSPTSGNREQY
14,TRBV4-1,-,TRBJ1-2,ASSPPGGDNNYGYT
11,TRBV10-2,-,TRBJ1-4,ASHGTDNEKLF
17,TRBV3-1,-,TRBJ1-5,ASSQLGRGVAGSNQPQH
12,TRBV5-6,-,-,ASSAKGLTETQY
14,TRBV27,few,TRBJ1-2,ASSLSPRPYEYGYT
12,TRBV29-1,many,TRBJ2-5,RQGTSGPQETQY
10,TRBV10-3,-,TRBJ2-1,ATSESIGIEF
11,TRBV10-3,few,TRBJ2-3,AISERGADTQY
18,TRBV24-1,-,TRBJ2-7,ATSGPGQGLAGGPGNEQY
13,TRBV24-1,-,TRBJ2-5,ATSEPGQERNEQY
13,TRBV12-3/TRBV12-4,-,TRBJ1-6,ASSYAPSYNSPLH
12,TRBV20-1,-,TRBJ2-1,SARRQGFYNEQF
14,TRBV9,-,TRBJ2-3,ASRHTSAGSTDTQY
11,TRBV9,-,TRBJ1-1,ASNPTMNTEAF
12,TRBV12-3/TRBV12-4,-,TRBJ2-3,ATKRGGSTDTQY
13,TRBV9,-,TRBJ2-7,ASSEGDYNSYERY
12,TRBV6-5,few,TRBJ2-1,ASSKDPSNNEQF
11,TRBV29-1,once,TRBJ1-2,SVGGGSLDGYT
13,TRBV19,few,TRBJ2-3,ASSPGQGAVDTQY
13,TRBV6-5,-,TRBJ2-5,ASSTTAGGLETQY
10,TRBV7-9,few,TRBJ2-1,ASSRNELGQF